This entry features one TCR beta chain sequence. Its antigen is as yet unknown. Hyperthyroidism patients, all newly diagnosed, had under 2 months' duration and ages of 18 to 65. Clinical symptoms, serum thyroxine, TRAb, thyroid ultrasound and orbital computed tomography formed the basis of diagnosis. Investigators amplified TCR beta CDR3 regions from RNA transcripts. HTBI primers were used in a first-round RT-PCR, which preceded a second-round multiplex PCR. A single record per CDR3 protein comes from TCRdb applying MiXCR to the multiplex PCR reads. The sample consists of around 520,000 distinct CDR3 sequences, under 45% of them appearing once. The data stem from a study of Graves' ophthalmopathy and Graves' hyperthyroidism. General study points: Its predictions of ophthalmopathy progression gave the model over 65% sensitivity and 72.22% specificity.

The CDR3 spans 14 residues. Germline loops: CDR1 DFQATT, CDR2 SNEGSKA (reference sequence). This chain uses TRBV20-1 with TRBJ1-1; 10 bases line up with TRBD1. The J call may be incorrect, as the DNA end agrees better with TRBJ2-1. This clonotype originated in an adult man with Graves' hyperthyroidism. Sequencing used peripheral blood or thyroid tissue (not recorded which). CDR3 sequence reads: CSAEQGQGTYEQFF. In nucleotides, the CDR3 is TGCAGTGCCGAGCAGGGACAGGGGACGTATGAGCAGTTCTTC.